The TCR beta chain described here comes from a study of blood T cell repertoires in COVID-19. Study overall: Recovery among Cohort 3 donors was established by two negative PCRs, clearance, or symptom resolution. Nucleic acid was either cDNA or gDNA, and it came from T cells, B-cell-depleted T cells, or PBMCs.

Grouping used clinical history reported by participants in a survey and questionnaire. Original handling: Amplification of reference gene primers was used by the study to estimate nucleated cell counts. Assay used: immunoSEQ multiplex PCR; TCRdb lists only in-frame clones, some missing. For V, J and clone size, that table is used; D and trimming come from the DNA. The sample has hundreds of thousands of clones; 88% are singletons. This clonotype was obtained from a woman aged 60 to 75 in a cohort exposed to, infected with or recovered from COVID-19 (not recorded which). Input material: PBMCs or T cells enriched from blood (not recorded which).

CDR3 amino acids: CANLEWATGANEQFF. As DNA, the CDR3 is TGTGCCAACCTTGAATGGGCTACGGGAGCCAATGAGCAGTTCTTC. The chain uses TRBV28 and TRBJ2-1, with D possibly matching TRBD2 (6 bases). The CDR3 sequence is 15 residues long. Per the germline V gene, CDR1 is MDHEN and CDR2 is SYDVKM. V lost 10 bases and J 6 bases, leaving 22 bases between the germline ends. Filled out from reference TRBV28 and TRBJ2-1, the complete variable domain reads DVKVTQSSRYLVKRTGEKVFLECVQDMDHENMFWYRQDPGLGLRLIYFSYDVKMKEKGDIPEGYSVSREKKERFSLILESASTNQTSMYLCANLEWATGANEQFFGPGTRLTVL.